Sequencing of this T cell receptor (beta chain) was carried out in a study of beta chain features in type 1 diabetes. Overall study context: What patients shared with healthy donors was a similar profile of age, gender and cell yields. Study outcomes and limitations: Patients' naive, central memory and regulatory TCRB repertoires appeared more alike than those of healthy donors. For TCRB rearrangement, an influence of HLA type remained unresolved here.

This CDR3 comprises 17 residues. Per germline, CDR1 SGHTA and CDR2 FQGNSA. V dropped 2 bases and J dropped 3; count of bases not matched to a gene: 8. In the case of this clone: Its cognate antigen is unknown.

Every isolated RNA sample was fully reverse transcribed, so sequencing captured expressed TCRB transcripts. TCRdb's table, derived via immunoSEQ multiplex PCR, lists solely in-frame clones and lacks some. The sample gives fewer than 650,000 clones, roughly a sixth of which show up once; about 0.086% is in the top ten. The receptor was isolated from a man younger than 30 in good health. Sequencing was done on a sample of naive CD4+ T cells from blood. This chain connects TRBV7-2 to TRBJ2-3; 10 bases fit TRBD2. CDR3 residues: CASSLRLLAGETDTQYF. CDR3 DNA sequence: TGTGCCAGCAGCTTACGCCTTCTAGCGGGAGAGACAGATACGCAGTATTTT. Combining the CDR3 with reference TRBV7-2 and TRBJ2-3 gives the whole variable domain GAGVSQSPSNKVTEKGKDVELRCDPISGHTALYWYRQSLGQGLEFLIYFQGNSAPDKSGLPSDRFSAERTGGSVSTLTIQRTQQEDSAVYLCASSLRLLAGETDTQYFGPGTRLTVL.